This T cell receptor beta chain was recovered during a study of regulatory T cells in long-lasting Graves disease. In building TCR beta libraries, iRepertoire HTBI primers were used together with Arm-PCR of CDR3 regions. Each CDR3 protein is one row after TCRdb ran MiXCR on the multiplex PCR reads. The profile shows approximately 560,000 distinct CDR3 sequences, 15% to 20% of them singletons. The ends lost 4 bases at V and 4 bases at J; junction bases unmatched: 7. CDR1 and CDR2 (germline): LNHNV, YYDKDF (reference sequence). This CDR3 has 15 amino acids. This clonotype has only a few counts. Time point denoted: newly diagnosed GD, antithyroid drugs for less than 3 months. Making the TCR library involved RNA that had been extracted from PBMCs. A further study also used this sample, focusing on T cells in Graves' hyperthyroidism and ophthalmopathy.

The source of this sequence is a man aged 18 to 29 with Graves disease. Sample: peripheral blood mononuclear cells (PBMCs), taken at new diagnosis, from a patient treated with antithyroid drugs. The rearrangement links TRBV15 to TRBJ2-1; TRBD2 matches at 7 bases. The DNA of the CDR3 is TGTGCCACCAGCACCGTGAGCGGGACGTACAATGAGCAGTTCTTC. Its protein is CATSTVSGTYNEQFF.